The clone carrying this T cell receptor (beta chain) was recorded at least ten times. MiXCR, applied by TCRdb to the multiplex PCR reads, yields one record per CDR3 protein. Of around 130,000 distinct CDR3 sequences in the sample, about 30% were seen once. The lymph nodes were axillary draining lymph nodes from breast cancer patients. These data originate in a study of breast tumors, draining lymph nodes, adjacent tissues. The germline gives CDR1 MNHEY, CDR2 SVGEGT. V was trimmed by 2 bases and J by 6 bases, leaving 14 bases between them. This CDR3 comprises 14 residues. V is TRBV6-2 or TRBV6-3 and J is TRBJ2-7; D is perhaps TRBD1 (7 bases). The clonotype comes from a female donor with breast cancer. Some clones in this sample may be carry-over from other donors' samples. The sample taken for sequencing was axillary lymph node tissue. The CDR3 nucleotides are TGTGCCAGCAGTTACGCAGGGGGGCGCTTCGAGCAGTACTTC. This translates into CASSYAGGRFEQYF.